This is a list of T cell receptor beta chains from one sample in a study of cytomegalovirus exposure and HLA in healthy donors. TCRdb's copy holds only in-frame clones and misses some; the assay was immunoSEQ multiplex PCR. This sample yields 130,000 or so clones, of which just under 80% are seen a single time; under 6% belongs to the top ten. The source material was PBMCs. The receptors were gathered from a man aged 25 to 45 in good health and CMV-seronegative. The CDR3 runs from the conserved cysteine through the conserved F or W. Each record gives: V gene, J gene, D gene, clone size, CDR3 protein, CDR3 DNA. The D gene is left open where the match is weak. A row's size may be missing; if present it is once, few, many or a size class.

>TRBV29-1|TRBJ2-7|NA|few
CSVAPRASYEQYF
TGCAGCGTTGCCCCCAGGGCCTCCTACGAGCAGTACTTC
>TRBV2|TRBJ1-1|TRBD1|NA
CASKTGGNTEAFF
TGTGCCAGTAAGACAGGGGGGAACACTGAAGCTTTCTTT
>TRBV4-1|TRBJ1-1|TRBD1|NA
CASKTGTGGPEAFF
TGCGCCAGCAAAACCGGGACAGGGGGCCCTGAAGCTTTCTTT
>TRBV5-1|TRBJ2-3|TRBD2|NA
CASSFWGLNADTQYF
TGCGCCAGCAGCTTTTGGGGACTAAATGCAGATACGCAGTATTTT
>TRBV5-4|TRBJ2-7|NA|NA
CASSRTANSYEQYF
TGTGCCAGCAGTAGGACAGCGAACTCCTACGAGCAGTACTTC
>TRBV6-5|TRBJ2-1|TRBD1|few
CASRWGQGAYEQFF
TGTGCCAGCAGGTGGGGACAGGGGGCGTATGAGCAGTTCTTC
>TRBV4-1|TRBJ1-2|NA|NA
CASSQATGTICCTF
TGCGCCAGCAGCCAAGCCACCGGGACAATATGTTGCACCTTC
>TRBV28|TRBJ1-4|NA|NA
CASSSKRYEKLFF
TGTGCCAGCAGTTCGAAGAGATACGAAAAACTGTTTTTT
>TRBV7-2|TRBJ1-5|TRBD1|NA
CASSLTGALSNQPQHF
TGTGCCAGCAGCCTGACAGGGGCCCTTAGCAATCAGCCCCAGCATTTT
>TRBV19|TRBJ2-2|NA|NA
CASSIVRNTGELFF
TGTGCCAGTAGTATAGTCCGGAACACCGGGGAGCTGTTTTTT
>TRBV5-1|TRBJ2-5|NA|NA
CASSLNRVGEQYF
TGCGCCAGCAGCTTAAACAGGGTCGGGGAGCAGTACTTC
>TRBV15|TRBJ2-7|NA|once
CATSRGTGTEAGEQYF
TGTGCCACCAGCAGAGGAACCGGGACAGAGGCGGGAGAGCAGTACTTC
>TRBV2|TRBJ2-5|NA|NA
CASSERRAHGETQYF
TGTGCCAGCAGTGAAAGGAGGGCTCACGGGGAGACCCAGTACTTC
>TRBV19|TRBJ1-5|NA|NA
CASSTGRAASYSNQPQHF
TGTGCCAGTAGTACAGGGAGGGCAGCATCATATAGCAATCAGCCCCAGCATTTT
>TRBV5-4|TRBJ2-1|NA|NA
CASSPLAVYNEQFF
TGTGCCAGCAGCCCACTAGCCGTGTACAATGAGCAGTTCTTC
>TRBV5-1|TRBJ2-3|TRBD1|NA
CASSSRQGADTQYF
TGCGCCAGCAGCTCCCGTCAGGGGGCAGATACGCAGTATTTT
>TRBV5-1|TRBJ2-3|NA|NA
CASSRDTSTDTQYF
TGCGCCAGCAGCAGGGACACGAGCACAGATACGCAGTATTTT
>TRBV19|TRBJ1-5|TRBD1|NA
CASSINRGTSNQPQHF
TGTGCCAGTAGTATAAACAGGGGAACGAGCAATCAGCCCCAGCATTTT
>TRBV30|TRBJ2-5|TRBD2|few
CAWSVLAETQYF
TGTGCCTGGAGTGTACTAGCGGAGACCCAGTACTTC
>TRBV28|TRBJ2-5|NA|NA
CASSLPGTGTQYF
TGTGCCAGCAGTTTACCAGGGACTGGGACCCAGTACTTC
>TRBV2|TRBJ1-1|TRBD1|NA
CASNGGGGEAFF
TGTGCCAGCAATGGAGGGGGCGGTGAAGCTTTCTTT
>TRBV27|TRBJ2-7|NA|NA
CASSFQELSYEQYF
TGTGCCAGCAGTTTTCAGGAACTCTCCTACGAGCAGTACTTC
>TRBV6-1|TRBJ2-7|TRBD1|NA
CASSEGTGGGYEQYF
TGTGCCAGCAGTGAGGGGACAGGGGGTGGCTACGAGCAGTACTTC
>TRBV4-3|TRBJ2-4|TRBD1|NA
CASSQDRGTNIQYF
TGCGCCAGCAGCCAAGACAGGGGGACAAACATTCAGTACTTC
>TRBV5-1|TRBJ2-6|NA|NA
CASSLAVDGSGANVLAF
TGCGCCAGCAGCTTGGCCGTGGATGGCTCTGGGGCCAACGTCCTGGCTTTC
>TRBV12-2|TRBJ2-2|NA|NA
CASRLGTAGNTGELFF
TGTGCAAGTCGCTTAGGTACGGCAGGGAACACCGGGGAGCTGTTTTTT
>TRBV2|TRBJ2-1|TRBD2|NA
CASSLAGGLYNEQFF
TGTGCCAGCAGTTTAGCGGGGGGGCTGTACAATGAGCAGTTCTTC
>TRBV6-1|TRBJ1-1|NA|NA
CASSALVENTEAFF
TGTGCCAGCAGTGCATTGGTAGAGAACACTGAAGCTTTCTTT
>TRBV6-1|TRBJ2-1|NA|NA
CASSERGLLNNEQFF
TGTGCCAGCAGTGAGAGGGGACTCTTAAACAATGAGCAGTTCTTC
>TRBV2|TRBJ2-1|TRBD2|NA
CASRRTSGGNEQFF
TGTGCCAGCCGGAGGACTAGCGGGGGCAATGAGCAGTTCTTC
>TRBV4-1|TRBJ2-7|TRBD2|NA
CASSQGLADTLEQYF
TGCGCCAGCAGCCAAGGACTAGCGGACACGCTCGAGCAGTACTTC
>TRBV28|TRBJ1-6|NA|NA
CASSLRGHYNSPLHF
TGTGCCAGCAGTTTAAGGGGACACTATAATTCACCCCTCCACTTT
>TRBV6-1|TRBJ1-5|NA|NA
CASNRDTNQPQHF
TGTGCCAGCAACCGGGACACCAATCAGCCCCAGCATTTT
>TRBV6-1|TRBJ1-4|NA|NA
CASREDNEKLFF
TGTGCCAGCAGGGAGGATAATGAAAAACTGTTTTTT
>TRBV9|TRBJ2-7|TRBD2|NA
CASSPLGGGIFEQYF
TGTGCCAGCAGCCCCCTAGGCGGGGGGATCTTCGAGCAGTACTTC
>TRBV6-1|TRBJ1-4|NA|few
CASSDPPQANEKLFF
TGTGCCAGCAGTGATCCCCCCCAGGCTAATGAAAAACTGTTTTTT
>TRBV5-1|TRBJ2-1|NA|NA
CASSLVPGSEFNEQFF
TGCGCCAGCAGCTTGGTCCCAGGGTCTGAGTTTAATGAGCAGTTCTTC
>TRBV10-3|TRBJ2-7|NA|few
CAISYDTSYEQYF
TGTGCCATCAGCTATGACACCTCCTACGAGCAGTACTTC
>TRBV5-4|TRBJ2-5|NA|NA
CASSRAAGTQETQYF
TGTGCCAGCAGCAGGGCGGCGGGGACCCAAGAGACCCAGTACTTC
>TRBV14|TRBJ1-1|NA|once
CASSQDQVGRTEAFF
TGTGCCAGCAGCCAAGATCAGGTGGGGCGCACTGAAGCTTTCTTT
>TRBV6-1|TRBJ2-1|TRBD2|NA
CASSGLTSGAYNEQFF
TGTGCCAGCAGTGGCCTGACGAGCGGGGCATACAATGAGCAGTTCTTC
>TRBV7-2|TRBJ1-2|TRBD1|NA
CASSVRVRTGDGYTF
TGTGCCAGCAGCGTGCGAGTCAGGACAGGGGATGGCTACACCTTC
>TRBV29-1|TRBJ2-3|TRBD2|NA
CSVEGGVAGGLTDTQYF
TGCAGCGTTGAGGGGGGTGTAGCGGGAGGGCTCACAGATACGCAGTATTTT